This T cell receptor (beta chain) is from a study of blood T cell repertoires in COVID-19. In the study overall: COVID-19 samples, acute and convalescent, were from the United States, Italy and Spain. PBMCs, B-cell-depleted T cells, or T cells provided the cDNA or gDNA that made up the material.

In the original analysis: Amplifying reference gene primers gave estimates of nucleated cell counts. Assay: immunoSEQ multiplex PCR; the TCRdb copy retains only in-frame clones and omits some. That table gives V, J and clone size, and the DNA gave D and trimming. The sample holds more than 250,000 clones; 86% are singletons and the top ten take roughly 1.6%. Germline assignment: CDR1 MGHRA and CDR2 YSYEKL. With 1 base removed from V and 8 bases from J, the gap between germline ends came to 11 bases. The CDR3 totals 13 residues. Sequenced: peripheral blood. The receptor's source is a woman between 50 and 59 years old with acute or convalescent COVID-19. The chain recombines TRBV4-1 with TRBJ1-2; D remains unclear. CDR3 in amino acids: CASSQGLVGGYTF. The CDR3 DNA reads TGCGCCAGCAGCCAAGGTTTGGTCGGGGGCTACACCTTC.